What follows are 16 T cell receptor beta chains derived from one specimen sequenced in a study of CD8+ T cells in alopecia areata. cDNA reverse transcribed from extracted RNA served as the sequencing template. Profiling relied on immunoSEQ multiplex PCR, and the TCRdb table lists in-frame clones only, not all of them. The sample includes around 190,000 clones, 60% seen only once; the top ten take approximately 0.7%. Described treatment: oral pan-JAK inhibitor, 5-10 mg twice daily. Here the sequenced sample was CD4+ T cells sorted from blood, taken at week 4, from a patient treated with tofacitinib. Receptors originate from a human donor with alopecia areata.

The chain couples TRBV2 to TRBJ2-5; the match to TRBD2 covers 7 bases. After removal of 6 bases from V and 4 bases from J, the junction contained 11 bases not matched to a gene. The V gene's germline CDR1 is SNHLY and CDR2 FYNNEI. The CDR3 sequence is 15 residues long. In DNA, the CDR3 is TGTGCCAGCAGGGCATTGGGCGGGAGAGGAGAGACCCAGTACTTC. Its translation: CASRALGGRGETQYF.

The V and J genes are TRBV4-1 and TRBJ2-2; TRBD1 aligns across 8 bases. CDR1 and CDR2 from the germline V gene are MGHRA and YSYEKL. Unmatched junction bases numbered 7, after V lost 4 bases and J lost 3 bases. This CDR3 is 16 amino acids long. The CDR3: CASSPRGRADTGELFF. CDR3 nucleotides: TGCGCCAGCAGCCCCAGGGGGCGGGCCGACACCGGGGAGCTGTTTTTT.

The chain links TRBV11-2 to TRBJ2-3; D not certain. The CDR3 spans 15 residues. Per germline, CDR1 SGHAT and CDR2 FQNNGV. V was clipped by 3 bases and J by 2 bases, with 12 bases between them. CDR3 in amino acids: CASSLRTLFTDTQYF. The CDR3 DNA follows: TGTGCCAGCAGCTTGCGTACCCTCTTCACAGATACGCAGTATTTT.

This sequence joins TRBV29-1 and TRBJ1-2; D not certain. V shed 1 base and J shed 7 bases, with 4 bases lying between them. The V gene's germline CDR1 is SQVTM and CDR2 ANQGSEA. The CDR3 contains 10 residues. Here the CDR3 reads CSVEVGGYTF. In DNA form, the CDR3 reads TGCAGCGTTGAAGTGGGTGGCTACACCTTC.

The sample holds a few counts of this clone. The DNA for the CDR3 is TGTGCCGGACGGGGAGGGGGGAGTCCCCATGAGCAGTTCTTC. Its protein is CAGRGGGSPHEQFF. This chain connects TRBV2 to TRBJ2-1, with D perhaps TRBD2 (7 bases). Germline V gene sequence: CDR1 SNHLY, CDR2 FYNNEI. Between the trimmed V and J ends, which lost 11 bases and 8 bases, there was a span of 22 bases. This CDR3 is 14 amino acids long. Combining the CDR3 with reference TRBV2 and TRBJ2-1 gives the whole variable domain EPEVTQTPSHQVTQMGQEVILRCVPISNHLYFYWYRQILGQKVEFLVSFYNNEISEKSEIFDDQFSVERPDGSNFTLKIRSTKLEDSAMYFCAGRGGGSPHEQFFGPGTRLTVL.

This clone was detected a few times. The rearrangement links TRBV4-3 to TRBJ2-5; D may correspond to TRBD1 or TRBD2 (5 bases each). CDR1 is LGHNA, CDR2 YSLEER, per germline. The ends were cut back, 5 bases at V and 5 bases at J, with 18 bases in the middle. The CDR3 totals 15 residues. The CDR3 loop is CASSDSKRGSETQYF. As DNA, the CDR3 is TGCGCCAGCAGCGACAGCAAGAGGGGTTCGGAGACCCAGTACTTC.

This chain links TRBV29-1 with TRBJ2-5; 8 nucleotides line up with TRBD1. In germline, CDR1 is SQVTM, CDR2 ANQGSEA. J was trimmed by 4 bases and V by 5 bases; bases with no gene match: 6. This CDR3 is built from 13 residues. The CDR3 protein is CSVLQGARETQYF. In DNA form, the CDR3 reads TGCAGCGTTCTCCAGGGGGCGAGAGAGACCCAGTACTTC.

The V and J genes are TRBV5-1 and TRBJ1-4, with 9 bases lining up with TRBD1. The CDR3 extends over 13 amino acids. With 5 bases clipped from V and 11 bases from J, the junction kept 7 bases outside the gene matches. CDR1 is SGHRS and CDR2 is YFSETQ in the germline V gene. CDR3 sequence reads: CASSSGTGTKLFF. In nucleotides, the CDR3 is TGCGCCAGCAGTTCCGGGACAGGGACTAAACTGTTTTTT.

The rearrangement links TRBV14 to TRBJ2-1, with D possibly being TRBD1 or TRBD2 (5 bases each). This CDR3 has 12 amino acids. CDR1 is SGHDN and CDR2 is FVKESK in the germline V gene. V shed 4 bases and J shed 7 bases, with 8 bases lying between them. CDR3 sequence: CASSLGPNEQFF. CDR3 nucleotides: TGTGCCAGCAGCCTGGGACCTAATGAGCAGTTCTTC.

The chain joins TRBV7-2 to TRBJ2-5; a possible D gene is TRBD2 (6 bases). From germline, CDR1 is SGHTA and CDR2 FQGNSA. The CDR3 is 15 amino acids. Trimming removed 0 bases from V and 2 bases from J, with 10 bases in between. CDR3 protein: CASSLAGGGQETQYF. As DNA, the CDR3 is TGTGCCAGCAGCTTAGCCGGCGGAGGGCAAGAGACCCAGTACTTC.

This chain uses TRBV6-1 with TRBJ1-5, with TRBD1 matching over 10 bases. Germline CDR1 is MNHNS and CDR2 is SASEGT. The CDR3 runs 15 residues. Losses at the gene ends were 7 bases for V and 5 bases for J; bases not matched to a gene: 8. The CDR3 sequence is CASTSGQGHDQPQHF. CDR3 nucleotide sequence: TGTGCCAGCACCTCGGGACAGGGGCATGATCAGCCCCAGCATTTT.

This clone was picked up a small number of times. This CDR3 is CASSGGSGTTGELFF. CDR3 in DNA: TGTGCCAGCTCGGGAGGTAGCGGGACCACCGGGGAGCTGTTTTTT. This chain links TRBV7-9 with TRBJ2-2; TRBD2 matches 8 bases. The CDR3 has 15 amino acids. CDR1 is SEHNR and CDR2 is FQNEAQ in the germline V gene (reference sequence). The trim removed 8 bases at V and 4 bases at J, leaving 9 bases unmatched.

The rearrangement joins TRBV6-5 to TRBJ2-7, with D possibly being TRBD1 or TRBD2 (5 bases each). Germline V CDR1 and CDR2: MNHEY, SVGAGI. The CDR3 sequence is 11 residues long. V was cut by 7 bases and J by 6 bases, with 10 bases left in between. CDR3 in amino acids: CASTRGLEQYF. The CDR3 DNA follows: TGTGCCAGCACCCGGGGCCTCGAGCAGTACTTC.

With regard to this clone: An end of the junction differs from the germline gene, which may be a read error. This chain joins TRBV11-2 and TRBJ1-1; D unclear. Germline CDR1 and CDR2: SGHAT and FQNNGV. CDR3 size: 15 residues. CDR3 loop: CASSLGGGFFAEALF. Here the CDR3 DNA reads TGTGCCAGCAGCTTAGGCGGAGGGTTCTTTGCTGAAGCTCTCTTT. Based on the CDR3 plus reference TRBV11-2 and TRBJ1-1, the full variable domain is EAGVAQSPRYKIIEKRQSVAFWCNPISGHATLYWYQQILGQGPKLLIQFQNNGVVDDSQLPKDRFSAERLKGVDSTLKIQPAKLEDSAVYLCASSLGGGFFAEALFGQGTRLTVV.

The rearrangement links TRBV7-2 to TRBJ1-5, with 7 bases fitting TRBD1. V lost 6 bases to trimming and J lost 4 bases; unmatched junction nucleotides: 6. Germline values: CDR1 SGHTA, CDR2 FQGNSA. The CDR3 contains 14 residues. CDR3 DNA sequence: TGTGCCAGCAGTCTCGGGACAGCTAATCAGCCCCAGCATTTT. It specifies CASSLGTANQPQHF.

The CDR3 DNA follows: TGCAGCGCTCAAAAATCACTAGCGGGAGCTGGCACCGGGGAGCTGTTTTTT. Its protein is CSAQKSLAGAGTGELFF. The J gene is TRBJ2-2, the V gene TRBV29-1; 11 bases match TRBD2. Germline-derived CDR1 and CDR2 are SQVTM and ANQGSEA. The CDR3 is made up of 17 amino acids. Losses at the gene ends were 7 bases for V and 4 bases for J; bases not matched to a gene: 14.